The TCR beta chain under discussion was sequenced for a study of T cell repertoires in cytomegalovirus infection. TCRdb used MiXCR to reprocess the reads, holding one entry per CDR3 protein. The sample has about 310,000 distinct CDR3 sequences, 20% to 25% seen once. Trimming cost V 2 bases and J 3 bases; bases outside gene matches: 12. CDR3 length: 18 amino acids. Germline CDR1 and CDR2: SGHRS and YFSETQ. A note on this clonotype: Its antigen is currently unknown.

The V and J genes are TRBV5-1 and TRBJ2-1; 9 nucleotides match TRBD2. The specimen was cultured PBMCs, collected from culture after CMV antigen stimulation. The origin of this receptor is a human donor in good health (CMV status not recorded). Some clones in this sample may be carry-over from other donors' samples. The DNA of the CDR3 is TGCGCCAGCAGCTTAGGGACTAGCCCAAGAAAACTCTACAATGAGCAGTTCTTC. Protein: CASSLGTSPRKLYNEQFF.